This T cell receptor (beta chain) was documented in a study of CD8 T cells in ankylosing spondylitis. Overall study findings and caveats: Disease-linked clones bore a CD8+ phenotype and were relatively rare in peripheral blood. Characteristic of ankylosing spondylitis blood, it appeared, was a TCR beta motif comprising about 8 highly homologous variants. Both synovial fluid and blood in reactive arthritis had previously been reported to carry some motif variants.

From the 5' RACE reads, TCRdb called clonotypes with MiXCR, one entry per CDR3 protein. The sample lists 200,000 to 250,000 distinct CDR3 sequences; about 26% were seen once. This clonotype has just one count. Its antigen is still unknown. The TCR comes from a male donor with ankylosing spondylitis or in good health (not recorded which). The specimen was blood, either unsorted or a sorted T cell fraction (not recorded which).

CDR3 region: CASSFGEREAFF. CDR3 DNA: TGTGCCAGCAGTTTTGGGGAGAGAGAAGCTTTCTTT. The chain joins TRBV12-3 or TRBV12-4 to TRBJ1-1; no firm D call. V was shortened by 3 bases and J by 8 bases, with 10 bases between the two germline ends. This CDR3 comprises 12 residues.